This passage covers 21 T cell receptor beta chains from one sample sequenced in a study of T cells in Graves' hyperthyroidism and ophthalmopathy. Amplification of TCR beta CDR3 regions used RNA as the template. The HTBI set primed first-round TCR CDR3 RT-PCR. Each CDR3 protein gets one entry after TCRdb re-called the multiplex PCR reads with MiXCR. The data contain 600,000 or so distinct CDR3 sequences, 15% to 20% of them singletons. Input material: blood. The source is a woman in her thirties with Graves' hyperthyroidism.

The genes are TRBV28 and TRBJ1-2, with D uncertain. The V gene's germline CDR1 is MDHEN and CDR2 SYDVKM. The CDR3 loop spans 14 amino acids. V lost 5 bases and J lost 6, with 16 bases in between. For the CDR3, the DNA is TGTGCCAGCAGTCGTAGACTGGGAGGCGATGGCTACACCTTC. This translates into CASSRRLGGDGYTF.

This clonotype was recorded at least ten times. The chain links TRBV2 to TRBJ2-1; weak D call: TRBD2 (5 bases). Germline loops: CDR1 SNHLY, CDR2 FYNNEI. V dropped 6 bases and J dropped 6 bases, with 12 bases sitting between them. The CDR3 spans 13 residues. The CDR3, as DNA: TGTGCCAGCAGCGCCGCTAGCTCCAATGAGCAGTTCTTC. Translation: CASSAASSNEQFF. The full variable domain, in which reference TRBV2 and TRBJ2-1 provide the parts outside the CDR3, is EPEVTQTPSHQVTQMGQEVILRCVPISNHLYFYWYRQILGQKVEFLVSFYNNEISEKSEIFDDQFSVERPDGSNFTLKIRSTKLEDSAMYFCASSAASSNEQFFGPGTRLTVL.

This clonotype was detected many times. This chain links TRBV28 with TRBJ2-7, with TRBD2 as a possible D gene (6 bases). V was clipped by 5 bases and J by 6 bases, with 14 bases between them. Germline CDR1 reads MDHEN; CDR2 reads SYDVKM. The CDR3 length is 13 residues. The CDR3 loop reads CASSQQRRGEQYF. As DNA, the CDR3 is TGTGCCAGCAGTCAACAAAGGAGGGGCGAGCAGTACTTC.

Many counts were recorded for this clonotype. For the CDR3, the DNA is TGTGCCAGCAGTTTATTTCGGGACTTGAGCTCCTACAATGAGCAGTTCTTC. This gives the protein CASSLFRDLSSYNEQFF. The rearrangement links TRBV28 to TRBJ2-1; weak D call: TRBD2 (6 bases). Trimming pared 1 base from V and 0 bases from J, leaving 13 bases between. CDR1 is MDHEN, CDR2 SYDVKM, per germline. The CDR3 runs to 17 residues.

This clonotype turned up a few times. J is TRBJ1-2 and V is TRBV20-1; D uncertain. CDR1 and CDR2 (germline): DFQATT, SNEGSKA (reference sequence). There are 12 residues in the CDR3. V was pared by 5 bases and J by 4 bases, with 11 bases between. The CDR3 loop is CSAPDVSYGYTF. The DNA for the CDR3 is TGCAGTGCTCCCGACGTAAGCTATGGCTACACCTTC.

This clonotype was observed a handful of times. The CDR3 is CASSPSQAGEYNEQFF. The CDR3, as DNA: TGTGCCAGCTCACCATCTCAGGCGGGAGAATACAATGAGCAGTTCTTC. The V gene is TRBV18, the J gene TRBJ2-1; 7 bases are shared with TRBD2. The germline CDR1 and CDR2 sequences are KGHSH and LQKENI. The CDR3 extends over 16 amino acids. V trimming: 2 bases; J trimming: 4 bases; junction bases outside the gene matches: 8.

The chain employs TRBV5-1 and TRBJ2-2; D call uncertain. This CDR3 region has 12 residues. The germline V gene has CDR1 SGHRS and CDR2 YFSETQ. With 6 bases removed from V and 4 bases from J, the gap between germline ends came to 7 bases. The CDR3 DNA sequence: TGCGCCAGCAAGTTGGCCACCGGGGAGCTGTTTTTT. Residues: CASKLATGELFF.

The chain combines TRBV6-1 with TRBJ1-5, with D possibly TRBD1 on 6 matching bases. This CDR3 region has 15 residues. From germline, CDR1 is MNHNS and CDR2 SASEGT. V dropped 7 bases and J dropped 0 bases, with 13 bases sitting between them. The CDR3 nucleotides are TGTGCCAGCACCCAGCACAGGGATAGCAATCAGCCCCAGCATTTT. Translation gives CASTQHRDSNQPQHF.

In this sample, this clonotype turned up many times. CDR3 amino acids: CASSVQETGIYGYTF. The CDR3 region has the DNA TGTGCCAGCAGTGTGCAGGAGACAGGAATCTATGGCTACACCTTC. V gene TRBV2 combines with J gene TRBJ1-2; weak D call: TRBD1 (6 bases). Germline V gene lookup returns CDR1 SNHLY and CDR2 FYNNEI. The CDR3 is made up of 15 amino acids. The V end was cut by 4 bases, the J end by 4 bases, with 16 bases between.

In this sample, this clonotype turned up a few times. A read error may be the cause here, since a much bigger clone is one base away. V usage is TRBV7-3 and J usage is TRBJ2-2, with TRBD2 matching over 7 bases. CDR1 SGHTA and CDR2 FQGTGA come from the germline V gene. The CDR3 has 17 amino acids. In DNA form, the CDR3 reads TGTGCCAGCAGCCCACACGTATACGGGACTACGACCGGGGAGCTGGTTTTT. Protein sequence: CASSPHVYGTTTGELVF. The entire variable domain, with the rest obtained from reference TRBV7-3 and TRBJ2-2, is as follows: GAGVSQTPSNKVTEKGKYVELRCDPISGHTALYWYRQSLGQGPEFLIYFQGTGAADDSGLPNDRFFAVRPEGSVSTLKIQRTERGDSAVYLCASSPHVYGTTTGELVFGEGSRLTVL.

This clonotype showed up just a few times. The CDR3 is CASRSPGLAGYEQFF. CDR3 sequence (DNA): TGTGCCAGCAGGTCCCCGGGACTAGCGGGATATGAGCAGTTCTTC. The chain combines TRBV6-1 with TRBJ2-1; 13 bases map to TRBD2. V dropped 6 bases and J dropped 8; count of bases not matched to a gene: 7. CDR3 size: 15 residues. Germline V gene sequence: CDR1 MNHNS, CDR2 SASEGT.

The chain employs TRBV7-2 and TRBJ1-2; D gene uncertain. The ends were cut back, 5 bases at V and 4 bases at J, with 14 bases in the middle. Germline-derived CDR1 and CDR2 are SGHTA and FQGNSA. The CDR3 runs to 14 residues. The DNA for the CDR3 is TGTGCCAGCAGCCCCCCCGGGGTTCGCTATGGCTACACCTTC. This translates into CASSPPGVRYGYTF.

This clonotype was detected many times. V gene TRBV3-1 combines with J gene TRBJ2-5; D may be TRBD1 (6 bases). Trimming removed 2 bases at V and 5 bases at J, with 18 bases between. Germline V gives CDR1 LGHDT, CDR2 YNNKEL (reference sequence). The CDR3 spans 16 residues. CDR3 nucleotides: TGTGCCAGCAGCCAATTCCTCGACAGGTCCGGGGAGACCCAGTACTTC. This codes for CASSQFLDRSGETQYF.

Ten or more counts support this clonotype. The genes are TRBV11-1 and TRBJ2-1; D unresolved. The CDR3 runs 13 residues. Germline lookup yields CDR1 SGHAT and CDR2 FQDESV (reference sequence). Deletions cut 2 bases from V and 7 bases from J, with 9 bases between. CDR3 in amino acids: CASSLPYGNEQFF. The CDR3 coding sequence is TGTGCCAGCAGCTTACCCTATGGGAATGAGCAGTTCTTC.

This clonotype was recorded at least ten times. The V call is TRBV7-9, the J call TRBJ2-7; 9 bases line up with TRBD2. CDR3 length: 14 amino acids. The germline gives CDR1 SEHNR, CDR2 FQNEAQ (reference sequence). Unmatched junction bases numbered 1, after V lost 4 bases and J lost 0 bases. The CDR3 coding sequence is TGTGCCAGCAGCTCAGCGGGAGGCTCCTACGAGCAGTACTTC. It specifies CASSSAGGSYEQYF.

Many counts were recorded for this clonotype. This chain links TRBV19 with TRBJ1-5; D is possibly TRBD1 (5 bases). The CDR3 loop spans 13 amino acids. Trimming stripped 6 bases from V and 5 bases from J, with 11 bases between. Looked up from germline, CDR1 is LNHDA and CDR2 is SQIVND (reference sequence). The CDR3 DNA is TGTGCCAGTAGCACCCTGGGGGATCAGCCCCAGCATTTT. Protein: CASSTLGDQPQHF.

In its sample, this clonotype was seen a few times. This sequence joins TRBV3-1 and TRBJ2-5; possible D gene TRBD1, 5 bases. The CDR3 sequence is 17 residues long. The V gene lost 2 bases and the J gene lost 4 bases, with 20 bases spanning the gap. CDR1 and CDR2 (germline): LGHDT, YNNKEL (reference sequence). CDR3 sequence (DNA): TGTGCCAGCAGCCAATCAATCCCAGGGAATAAAGGAGAGACCCAGTACTTC. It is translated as CASSQSIPGNKGETQYF.

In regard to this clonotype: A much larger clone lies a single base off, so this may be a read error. This CDR3 is CASSFATGTNEKLFF. The CDR3 bases are TGTGCCAGCAGCTTCGCGACAGGGACTAATGAAAAACTGTTTTTT. The chain recombines TRBV11-2 with TRBJ1-4; 7 positions agree with TRBD1. Per germline, CDR1 SGHAT and CDR2 FQNNGV. V dropped 3 bases and J dropped 2; count of bases not matched to a gene: 3. The CDR3 loop spans 15 amino acids.

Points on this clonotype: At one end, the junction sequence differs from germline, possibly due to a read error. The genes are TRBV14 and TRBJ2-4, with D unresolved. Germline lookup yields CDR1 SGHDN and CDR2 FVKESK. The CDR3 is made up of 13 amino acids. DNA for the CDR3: TGTGCCAGCAGCCAAGACGCCATAAACATTCAGTACTTC. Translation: CASSQDAINIQYF.

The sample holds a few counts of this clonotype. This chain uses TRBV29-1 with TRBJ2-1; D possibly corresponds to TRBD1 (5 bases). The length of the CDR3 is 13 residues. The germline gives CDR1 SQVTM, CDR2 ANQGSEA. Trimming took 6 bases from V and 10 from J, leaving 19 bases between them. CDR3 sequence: CSVPPSGPREQFF. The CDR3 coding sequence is TGCAGCGTGCCCCCATCAGGGCCCCGGGAGCAGTTCTTC.

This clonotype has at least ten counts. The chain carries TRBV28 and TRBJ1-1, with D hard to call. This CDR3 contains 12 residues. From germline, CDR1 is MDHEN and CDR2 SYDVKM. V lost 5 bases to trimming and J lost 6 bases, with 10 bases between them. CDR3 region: CASSLVEAEAFF. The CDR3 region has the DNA TGTGCCAGCAGTCTAGTAGAGGCTGAAGCTTTCTTT.